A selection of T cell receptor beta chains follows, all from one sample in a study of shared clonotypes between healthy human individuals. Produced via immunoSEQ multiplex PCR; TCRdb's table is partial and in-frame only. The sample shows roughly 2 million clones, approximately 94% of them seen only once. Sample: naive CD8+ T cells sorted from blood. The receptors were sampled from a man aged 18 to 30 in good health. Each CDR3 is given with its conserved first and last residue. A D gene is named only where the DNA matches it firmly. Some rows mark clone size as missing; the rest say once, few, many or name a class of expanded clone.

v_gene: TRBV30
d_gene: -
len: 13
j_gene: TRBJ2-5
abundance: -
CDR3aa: CAWSLGFQETQYF
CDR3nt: TGTGCCTGGAGTTTGGGTTTTCAAGAGACCCAGTACTTC

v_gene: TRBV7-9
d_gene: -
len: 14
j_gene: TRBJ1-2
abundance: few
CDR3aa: CASSRSEESYGYTF
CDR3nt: TGTGCCAGCAGCCGCTCTGAGGAGAGCTATGGCTACACCTTC

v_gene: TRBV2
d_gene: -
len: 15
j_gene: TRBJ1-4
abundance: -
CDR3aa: CASSEETGYNEKLFF
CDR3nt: TGTGCCAGCAGTGAAGAGACAGGTTATAATGAAAAACTGTTTTTT

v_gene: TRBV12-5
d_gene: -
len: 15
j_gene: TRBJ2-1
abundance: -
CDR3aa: CASGLGEVPYNEQFF
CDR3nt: TGTGCTAGTGGTTTGGGGGAGGTTCCCTACAATGAGCAGTTCTTC

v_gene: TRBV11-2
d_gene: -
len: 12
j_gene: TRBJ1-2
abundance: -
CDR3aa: CASSLGRGGYTF
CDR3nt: TGTGCCAGCAGCTTAGGCAGGGGTGGCTACACCTTC

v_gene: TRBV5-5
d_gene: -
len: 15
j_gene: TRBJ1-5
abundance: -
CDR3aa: CASSLGQAGNQPQHF
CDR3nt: TGTGCCAGCAGCTTGGGACAGGCCGGCAATCAGCCCCAGCATTTT

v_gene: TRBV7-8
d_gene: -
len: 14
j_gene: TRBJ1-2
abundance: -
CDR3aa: CASSLVGSGDGYTF
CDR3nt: TGTGCCAGCAGCTTAGTAGGGTCGGGAGATGGCTACACCTTC

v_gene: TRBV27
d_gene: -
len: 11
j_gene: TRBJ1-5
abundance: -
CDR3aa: CASSSGESQHF
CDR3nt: TGTGCCAGCAGTTCAGGGGAGTCCCAGCATTTT

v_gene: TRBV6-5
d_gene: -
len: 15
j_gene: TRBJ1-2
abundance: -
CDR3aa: CASSSEADRDYGYTF
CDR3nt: TGTGCCAGCAGTTCAGAAGCGGACCGAGACTATGGCTACACCTTC

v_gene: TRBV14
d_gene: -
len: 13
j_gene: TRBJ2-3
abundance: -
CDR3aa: CASSQGRPDTQYF
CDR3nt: TGTGCCAGCAGCCAAGGGAGGCCAGATACGCAGTATTTT

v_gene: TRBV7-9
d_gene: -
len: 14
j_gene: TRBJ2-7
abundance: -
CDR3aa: CASSSGDTTYEQYF
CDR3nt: TGTGCCAGCAGCTCTGGGGACACCACCTACGAGCAGTACTTC

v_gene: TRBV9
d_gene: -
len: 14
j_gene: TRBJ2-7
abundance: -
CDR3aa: CASSVGAGGDEQYF
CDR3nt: TGTGCCAGCAGCGTAGGCGCGGGTGGAGACGAGCAGTACTTC

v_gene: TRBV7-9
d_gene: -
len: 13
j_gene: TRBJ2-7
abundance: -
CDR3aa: CASSPRTGYEQYF
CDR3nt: TGTGCCAGCAGCCCGAGGACCGGTTACGAGCAGTACTTC

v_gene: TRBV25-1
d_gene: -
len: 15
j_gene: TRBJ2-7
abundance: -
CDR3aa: CASSERGGGSDEQYF
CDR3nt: TGTGCCAGCAGTGAAAGGGGTGGGGGGTCGGACGAGCAGTACTTC

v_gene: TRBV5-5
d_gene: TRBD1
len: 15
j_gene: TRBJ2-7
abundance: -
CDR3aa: CASSFLQGISYEQYF
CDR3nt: TGTGCCAGCAGTTTCCTACAGGGGATCTCCTACGAGCAGTACTTC

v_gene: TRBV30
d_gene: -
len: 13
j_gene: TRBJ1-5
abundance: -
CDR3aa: CAWSLSGNQPQHF
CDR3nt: TGTGCCTGGAGTCTGTCAGGTAATCAGCCCCAGCATTTT

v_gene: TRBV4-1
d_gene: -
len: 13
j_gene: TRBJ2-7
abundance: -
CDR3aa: CASSQGGSYEQYF
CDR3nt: TGCGCCAGCAGCCAGGGGGGTTCCTACGAGCAGTACTTC

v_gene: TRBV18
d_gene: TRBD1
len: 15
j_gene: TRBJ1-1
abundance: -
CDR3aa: CASSPPGQGTTEAFF
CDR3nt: TGTGCCAGCTCACCACCGGGACAGGGGACGACTGAAGCTTTCTTT

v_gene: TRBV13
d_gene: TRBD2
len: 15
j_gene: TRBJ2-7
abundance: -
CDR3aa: CASSPGTSGPYEQYF
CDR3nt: TGTGCCAGCAGCCCCGGGACTAGCGGGCCCTACGAGCAGTACTTC

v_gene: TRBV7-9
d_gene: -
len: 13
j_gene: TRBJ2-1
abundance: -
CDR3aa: CASSILQGAEQFF
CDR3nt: TGTGCCAGCAGCATCCTACAGGGAGCTGAGCAGTTCTTC

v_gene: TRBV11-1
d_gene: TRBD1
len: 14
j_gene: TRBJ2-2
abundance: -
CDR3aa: CASSIPRGPGELFF
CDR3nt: TGTGCCAGCAGCATTCCAAGGGGGCCGGGGGAGCTGTTTTTT

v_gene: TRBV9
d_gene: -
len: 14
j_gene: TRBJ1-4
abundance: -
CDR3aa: CASSGSGIGEKLFF
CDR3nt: TGTGCCAGCAGCGGGAGCGGGATTGGTGAAAAACTGTTTTTT

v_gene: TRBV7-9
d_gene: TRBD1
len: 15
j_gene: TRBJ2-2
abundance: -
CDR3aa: CASSPVDRDPGELFF
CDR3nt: TGTGCCAGCAGCCCAGTCGACAGGGACCCCGGGGAGCTGTTTTTT

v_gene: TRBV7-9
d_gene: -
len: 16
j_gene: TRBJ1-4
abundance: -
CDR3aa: CASSLDGTLSNEKLFF
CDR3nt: TGTGCCAGCAGCTTAGACGGAACCCTTTCTAATGAAAAACTGTTTTTT

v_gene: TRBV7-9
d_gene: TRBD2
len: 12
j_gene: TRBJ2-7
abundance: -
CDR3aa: CASSGREDEQYF
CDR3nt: TGTGCCAGCAGCGGTCGGGAGGACGAGCAGTACTTC

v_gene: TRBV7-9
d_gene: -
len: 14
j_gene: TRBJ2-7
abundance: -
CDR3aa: CASSHVEKSYEQYF
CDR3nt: TGTGCCAGCAGCCATGTTGAGAAATCCTACGAGCAGTACTTC

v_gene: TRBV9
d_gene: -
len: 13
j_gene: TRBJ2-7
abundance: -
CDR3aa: CASSVGGSYEQYF
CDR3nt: TGTGCCAGCAGCGTAGGCGGAAGCTACGAGCAGTACTTC

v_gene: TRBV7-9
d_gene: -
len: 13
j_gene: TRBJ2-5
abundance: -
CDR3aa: CASSHPSGETQYF
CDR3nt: TGTGCCAGCAGCCACCCCTCTGGAGAGACCCAGTACTTC

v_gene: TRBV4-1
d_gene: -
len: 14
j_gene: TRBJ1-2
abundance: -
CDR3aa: CASSQAAGDLGYTF
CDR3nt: TGCGCCAGCAGCCAAGCCGCCGGGGACTTAGGCTACACCTTC

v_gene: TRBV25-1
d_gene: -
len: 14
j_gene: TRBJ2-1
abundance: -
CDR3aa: CASSESMTLHEQFF
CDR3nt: TGTGCCAGCAGTGAATCAATGACTTTGCATGAGCAGTTCTTC

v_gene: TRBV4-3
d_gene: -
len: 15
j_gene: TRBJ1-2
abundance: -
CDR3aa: CASSQDNSFFYGYTF
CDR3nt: TGCGCCAGCAGCCAAGATAATAGCTTCTTCTATGGCTACACCTTC

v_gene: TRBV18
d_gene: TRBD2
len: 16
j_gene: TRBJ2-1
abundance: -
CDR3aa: CASSPRTSGGNEEQFF
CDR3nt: TGTGCCAGCTCACCCAGGACTAGCGGGGGTAATGAGGAGCAGTTCTTC

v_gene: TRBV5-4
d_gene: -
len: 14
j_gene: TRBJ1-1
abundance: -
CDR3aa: CASSWRGGNTEAFF
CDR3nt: TGTGCCAGCAGCTGGAGGGGGGGTAACACTGAAGCTTTCTTT

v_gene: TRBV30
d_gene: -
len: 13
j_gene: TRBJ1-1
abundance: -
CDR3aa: CAWSLQMNTEAFF
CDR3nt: TGTGCCTGGAGTTTGCAGATGAACACTGAAGCTTTCTTT

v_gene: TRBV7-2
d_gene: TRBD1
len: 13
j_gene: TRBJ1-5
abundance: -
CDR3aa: CASTPTGNQPQHF
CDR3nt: TGTGCCAGCACCCCGACAGGGAATCAGCCCCAGCATTTT

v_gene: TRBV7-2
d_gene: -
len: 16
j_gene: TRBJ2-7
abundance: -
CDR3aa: CASSWDGTLPSYEQYF
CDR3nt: TGTGCCAGCAGCTGGGACGGGACGCTACCCTCCTACGAGCAGTACTTC

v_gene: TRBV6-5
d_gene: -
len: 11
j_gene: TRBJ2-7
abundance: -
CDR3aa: CASRYSYEQYF
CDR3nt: TGTGCCAGCAGATATTCCTACGAGCAGTACTTC